A single sample is the source of the 19 T cell receptor beta chains below, sequenced in a study of monozygotic twins with inflammatory bowel disease. One entry per CDR3 protein, without DNA, is what TCRdb gives after re-calling the 5' RACE reads. The sample totals approximately 390,000 distinct CDR3 sequences. Sequencing was performed on blood. These receptor sequences come from a human donor with ulcerative colitis or Crohn's disease, or a healthy co-twin of an affected twin (not recorded which).

This chain connects TRBV5-5 to TRBJ2-7; TCRdb gives TRBD1 as the D gene, but with no DNA this cannot be confirmed. The germline CDR1 and CDR2 sequences are SGHKS and YYEKEE (reference sequence). The CDR3 is 16 amino acids. This CDR3 is CASSLAGTGDPYEQYF.

This chain links TRBV25-1 with TRBJ2-5. Germline-derived CDR1 and CDR2 are MGHDK and SYGVNS. The CDR3 covers 13 residues. CDR3 residues: CASSEFAKETQYF.

The chain couples TRBV19 to TRBJ2-2; TCRdb gives TRBD1 as the D gene, but with no DNA this cannot be confirmed. Germline assignment: CDR1 LNHDA and CDR2 SQIVND (reference sequence). This CDR3 is built from 15 residues. CDR3 sequence reads: CASRKGDFETGELFF. Full variable domain (remainder filled in from reference TRBV19 and TRBJ2-2): DGGITQSPKYLFRKEGQNVTLSCEQNLNHDAMYWYRQDPGQGLRLIYYSQIVNDFQKGDIAEGYSVSREKKESFPLTVTSAQKNPTAFYLCASRKGDFETGELFFGEGSRLTVL.

The chain recombines TRBV24-1 with TRBJ2-1; the TCRdb call, TRBD1, lacks DNA for checking. The CDR3 loop spans 15 amino acids. Germline V gene lookup returns CDR1 KGHDR and CDR2 SFDVKD. The CDR3 protein is CATSDHTKTANEQFF.

The chain is built from TRBV7-9 and TRBJ1-6; TCRdb indicates TRBD1, and absent DNA this call remains unverified. The CDR3 has 14 residues. The germline V gene encodes CDR1 SEHNR and CDR2 FQNEAQ (reference sequence). CDR3 residues: CASSSPGQESPLHF.

This chain connects TRBV29-1 to TRBJ2-7; TCRdb designates TRBD1, a call that cannot be tested without DNA. The V gene's germline CDR1 is SQVTM and CDR2 ANQGSEA. The CDR3 length is 11 residues. The CDR3 protein is CSVWDSLEQYF.

J is TRBJ1-1 and V is TRBV6-6; there is no DNA to check the TCRdb D call of TRBD1. Germline CDR1 and CDR2: MNHNY and SVGAGI (reference sequence). The CDR3 has 13 amino acids. CDR3 protein: CASMRGVYTEAFF.

The rearrangement joins TRBV28 to TRBJ2-1; TCRdb picks TRBD1, but there is no DNA to check that call. Per the germline V gene, CDR1 is MDHEN and CDR2 is SYDVKM. The CDR3 has 17 residues. The CDR3: CASSLTGTTTLAREQFF.

CDR3 amino acids: CATSPQGGFEQYF. This chain connects TRBV15 to TRBJ2-7; TCRdb picks TRBD2, but there is no DNA to check that call. Germline CDR1 reads LNHNV; CDR2 reads YYDKDF (reference sequence). This CDR3 spans 13 amino acids. Supplemented by reference TRBV15 and TRBJ2-7, the full variable domain reads DAMVIQNPRYQVTQFGKPVTLSCSQTLNHNVMYWYQQKSSQAPKLLFHYYDKDFNNEADTPDNFQSRRPNTSFCFLDIRSPGLGDTAMYLCATSPQGGFEQYFGPGTRLTVT.

The chain has TRBV20-1 and TRBJ2-4; TCRdb returns TRBD2, unconfirmable since there is no DNA. From germline, CDR1 is DFQATT and CDR2 SNEGSKA (reference sequence). This CDR3 is 14 amino acids long. This CDR3 is CSAPGLAGGNIQYF.

The V call is TRBV2, the J call TRBJ1-1; TCRdb's D call, TRBD1, is unchecked because there is no DNA. CDR3 size: 13 residues. The germline V gene encodes CDR1 SNHLY and CDR2 FYNNEI. The CDR3: CASSGGARTEAFF.

The genes are TRBV6-4 and TRBJ2-1; TCRdb's assignment of TRBD2 cannot be checked, as there is no DNA. Per the germline V gene, CDR1 is MRHNA and CDR2 is SNTAGT. The CDR3 totals 20 residues. CDR3 region: CASKNPSGSMETQGYNEQFF.

This chain uses TRBV12-3 or TRBV12-4 with TRBJ1-5; TCRdb calls TRBD1, which cannot be checked without DNA. The CDR3 consists of 12 residues. This chain's CDR3 is CASSLGTQPQHF.

The gene calls are TRBV15 and TRBJ2-3; TCRdb calls TRBD1, which cannot be checked without DNA. This CDR3 comprises 14 residues. Germline CDR1 and CDR2: LNHNV and YYDKDF (reference sequence). CDR3 residues: CATSRGQGSDTQYF.

The rearrangement links TRBV5-1 to TRBJ2-1; TCRdb returns TRBD2, unconfirmable since there is no DNA. Per germline, CDR1 SGHRS and CDR2 YFSETQ. The CDR3 consists of 15 residues. The CDR3: CASREGGTNYNEQFF.

CDR3 region: CASSLSQATYNEQFF. This chain links TRBV5-1 with TRBJ2-1. Per germline, CDR1 SGHRS and CDR2 YFSETQ. The CDR3 extends over 15 amino acids. Complete variable domain (other parts from reference TRBV5-1 and TRBJ2-1): KAGVTQTPRYLIKTRGQQVTLSCSPISGHRSVSWYQQTPGQGLQFLFEYFSETQRNKGNFPGRFSGRQFSNSRSEMNVSTLELGDSALYLCASSLSQATYNEQFFGPGTRLTVL.

This rearrangement joins TRBV5-4 to TRBJ2-3. CDR1 and CDR2 from the germline V gene are SGHNT and YYREEE (reference sequence). CDR3 length: 13 residues. Here the CDR3 reads CASSRASTDTQYF. Variable domain in full (rest from reference TRBV5-4 and TRBJ2-3): ETGVTQSPTHLIKTRGQQVTLRCSSQSGHNTVSWYQQALGQGPQFIFQYYREEENGRGNFPPRFSGLQFPNYSSELNVNALELDDSALYLCASSRASTDTQYFGPGTRLTVL.

This CDR3 reads CASSLASGLAGGHAEQFF. The rearrangement links TRBV5-1 to TRBJ2-1; the TCRdb call, TRBD2, lacks DNA for checking. The CDR3 extends over 18 amino acids. Germline loops: CDR1 SGHRS, CDR2 YFSETQ.

The chain uses TRBV5-4 and TRBJ1-6; TCRdb designates TRBD1, a call that cannot be tested without DNA. Per the germline V gene, CDR1 is SGHNT and CDR2 is YYREEE (reference sequence). CDR3 size: 13 residues. CDR3 residues: CASSQTGFKPLHF.